The present entry profiles one TCR beta chain with its context. Execution of the assay was at deep level. Data came from immunoSEQ multiplex PCR; TCRdb stores just in-frame clones and leaves some out. The repertoire has approximately 710,000 clones, around 91% of them found once; the top ten carry 30% to 40%. V gave up 8 bases and J gave up 5 bases, with 16 bases separating them. This CDR3 is built from 13 residues. Germline CDR1 reads MNHEY; CDR2 reads SMNVEV (reference sequence). This sample is part of a study of shared clonotypes between healthy human individuals. This receptor was obtained from a man younger than 30 in good health. Some clones in this sample may be carry-over from other donors' samples. Sequences were obtained from memory CD8+ T cells from PBMCs. Sample subset: CD45RO+ cells pooled with CCR7-negative TemRA cells. The chain links TRBV27 to TRBJ2-7; the D gene is possibly TRBD1 (6 bases). As DNA, the CDR3 is TGTGCCAGCGTCGACAGGTTGGGACACGAGCAGTACTTC. It codes for CASVDRLGHEQYF.